This TCR beta chain is drawn from a study of CD8+ T cells in alopecia areata. Study-level background: The protocol delivered tofacitinib for 6 to 18 months, then withdrew it for 6 months. Overall study findings and caveats: Many expanded lesional clones persisted during tofacitinib (in both scalp and blood).

Extracted RNA was reverse transcribed into cDNA, the sequencing template. Profiled with immunoSEQ multiplex PCR; TCRdb holds only in-frame clones, not every one. The table includes some 180,000 clones, about 47% detected once. Specified treatment: oral pan-JAK inhibitor, 5-10 mg twice daily. PBMCs yielded sorted CD4+ and CD8+ T cells. This clone showed up just a few times. The antigen remains unidentified. Germline-derived CDR1 and CDR2 are SQVTM and ANQGSEA. CDR3 length equals 14 residues. Trimming stripped 7 bases from V and 9 bases from J, with 24 bases between. This clonotype was sampled from a human donor with alopecia areata. Sequencing used CD8+ T cells sorted from blood, obtained around week 54, from a patient treated with tofacitinib. The rearrangement uses TRBV29-1 and TRBJ2-5, with a possible D match to TRBD1 (6 bases). The chain's CDR3 is CSAFDRKVLVAQYF. The DNA for the CDR3 is TGCAGCGCCTTTGACAGGAAGGTACTCGTGGCCCAGTACTTC.